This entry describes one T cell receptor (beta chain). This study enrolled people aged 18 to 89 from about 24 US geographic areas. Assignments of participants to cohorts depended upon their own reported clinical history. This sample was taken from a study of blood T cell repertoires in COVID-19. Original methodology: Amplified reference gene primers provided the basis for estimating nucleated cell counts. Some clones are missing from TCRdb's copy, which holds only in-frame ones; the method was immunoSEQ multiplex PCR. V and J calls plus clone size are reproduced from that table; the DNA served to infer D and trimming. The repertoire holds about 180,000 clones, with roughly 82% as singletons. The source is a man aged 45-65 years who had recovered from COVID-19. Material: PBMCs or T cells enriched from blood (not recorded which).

In DNA, the CDR3 is TGTGCCAGCAGTAGCCGTGGGGGAAACACCATATATTTT. It yields the protein CASSSRGGNTIYF. The chain uses TRBV7-2 and TRBJ1-3; D not certain. CDR3 length: 13 residues. V lost 6 bases and J lost 4, with 10 bases in between. CDR1 and CDR2 (germline): SGHTA, FQGNSA. Drawing the rest from reference TRBV7-2 and TRBJ1-3, the complete variable domain is GAGVSQSPSNKVTEKGKDVELRCDPISGHTALYWYRQSLGQGLEFLIYFQGNSAPDKSGLPSDRFSAERTGGSVSTLTIQRTQQEDSAVYLCASSSRGGNTIYFGEGSWLTVV.